The clone carrying this TCR beta chain was recorded at least ten times. Its antigen is not identified. The data stem from a study of Graves' ophthalmopathy and Graves' hyperthyroidism. V lost 4 bases to trimming and J lost 2 bases; unmatched junction nucleotides: 9. The CDR3 length is 15 residues. In germline, CDR1 is DFQATT, CDR2 SNEGSKA (reference sequence). The study amplified TCR beta CDR3 regions using RNA transcripts. RT-PCR in the first round used HTBI primers; a second-round multiplex PCR followed. TCRdb processed the multiplex PCR reads anew with MiXCR; each CDR3 protein has one entry. The table has about 500,000 distinct CDR3 sequences, roughly 40% seen once. General study results and limits: The model reached 55% to 71% sensitivity and roughly 72% specificity for predicting ophthalmopathy progression. Most thyroid clonotypes expanded beyond 0.001 frequency were also found in blood.

The study recruited hyperthyroidism patients aged 18 to 65 who were newly diagnosed, under 2 months' duration. None of the included patients had other autoimmune diseases, uncontrolled infections, pregnancy or lactation, as these led to exclusion. This chain uses TRBV20-1 with TRBJ1-2; TRBD1 matches at 8 bases. The sample was peripheral blood or thyroid tissue (not recorded which). This sequence was found in an adult man with Graves' hyperthyroidism. CDR3 protein: CSAKTRTGNNYGYTF. The DNA for the CDR3 is TGCAGTGCTAAGACTCGGACAGGGAACAACTATGGCTACACCTTC.